This is a list of T cell receptor beta chains from one sample in a study of OX40 agonist ivuxolimab in advanced cancers. Libraries were prepared by immunoSEQ multiplex PCR; TCRdb keeps only in-frame clonotypes and omits some of them. The sample records fewer than 100,000 clones, approximately 91% being singletons. The sample was CD4+ or CD8+ T cells sorted from blood, taken in a trial of the OX40 agonist ivuxolimab. These receptors originate from an adult with an advanced solid tumor such as melanoma, head and neck, liver or kidney cancer. The CDR3 runs from the conserved cysteine through the conserved F or W. D genes are given only for firm matches. Not every row has a clone size; where given, it reads once, few, many or a size class.

v_gene	abundance	len	d_gene	j_gene	CDR3nt	CDR3aa
TRBV28	NA	15	NA	TRBJ1-3	TGTGCCAGCAGTTCCCGACGGGGAACTGGAAACACCATATATTTT	CASSSRRGTGNTIYF
TRBV19	NA	15	TRBD2	TRBJ2-5	TGTGCCAGTAGTAGCTGGCGGGAGGGGAGAGAGACCCAGTACTTC	CASSSWREGRETQYF
TRBV5-1	NA	16	TRBD2	TRBJ2-1	TGCGCCAGCAGCTTACATAGCGGGAGGGCCGCCGATGAGCAGTTCTTC	CASSLHSGRAADEQFF
TRBV6-1	NA	15	NA	TRBJ2-5	TGTGCCAGCAGTGAAGAAGGGGGTCTACAAGAGACCCAGTACTTC	CASSEEGGLQETQYF
TRBV7-3	NA	15	NA	TRBJ2-7	TGTGCCAGCAGCTCCGGACAAGGGGTACCCTACGAGCAGTACTTC	CASSSGQGVPYEQYF
TRBV2	NA	18	TRBD2	TRBJ2-1	TGTGCCAGCAGTCCCTGGGGGGGCGGGACTAGCGGGGGTGCTGAGCAGTTCTTC	CASSPWGGGTSGGAEQFF
TRBV9	NA	14	NA	TRBJ1-1	TGTGCCAGCAGCGTAATCGCCGAGAACACTGAAGCTTTCTTT	CASSVIAENTEAFF
TRBV6-5	NA	11	NA	TRBJ1-2	TGTGCTTCCCAAGGGGATTATGGCTACACCTTC	CASQGDYGYTF
TRBV9	NA	13	TRBD2	TRBJ2-7	TGTGCCAGCAGCATCCACTGGGGGGGCGAGCAGTACTTC	CASSIHWGGEQYF
TRBV27	NA	14	NA	TRBJ2-1	TGTGCCAGCAGTTTACGACCCGTCTACAATGAGCAGTTCTTC	CASSLRPVYNEQFF
TRBV5-1	once	19	TRBD2	TRBJ2-3	TGCGCCAGCAGCTTTGAACCACCCACCAGCGGGGCCAGCACAGATACGCAGTATTTT	CASSFEPPTSGASTDTQYF
TRBV5-8	NA	13	NA	TRBJ2-7	TGTGCCAGCAGCTTCGGGCTTATCTACGAGCAGTACTTC	CASSFGLIYEQYF
TRBV11-2	NA	16	TRBD2	TRBJ2-5	TGTGCCAGCAGCCTGGGACTAGCGGGAGGTCAAGAGACCCAGTACTTC	CASSLGLAGGQETQYF
TRBV28	NA	14	NA	TRBJ2-7	TGTGCCAGCAGTTACGGGACGGGTGGCTACGAGCAGTACTTC	CASSYGTGGYEQYF
TRBV28	NA	18	TRBD1	TRBJ2-3	TGTGCCAATCCCTGCGACAGGGGATACTATCCTAGCACAGATACGCAGTATTTT	CANPCDRGYYPSTDTQYF
TRBV6-6	few	14	NA	TRBJ1-5	TGTGCCAGCAGTTTGGCCCAGGGTGGTCAGCCCCAGCATTTT	CASSLAQGGQPQHF
TRBV6-5	once	14	NA	TRBJ1-3	TGTGCCAGCAAACCCGCGGGGACTGGAAACACCATATATTTT	CASKPAGTGNTIYF
TRBV5-5	NA	14	NA	TRBJ2-3	TGTGCCAGCAGCTTGGCCGGGAGCACAGATACGCAGTATTTT	CASSLAGSTDTQYF